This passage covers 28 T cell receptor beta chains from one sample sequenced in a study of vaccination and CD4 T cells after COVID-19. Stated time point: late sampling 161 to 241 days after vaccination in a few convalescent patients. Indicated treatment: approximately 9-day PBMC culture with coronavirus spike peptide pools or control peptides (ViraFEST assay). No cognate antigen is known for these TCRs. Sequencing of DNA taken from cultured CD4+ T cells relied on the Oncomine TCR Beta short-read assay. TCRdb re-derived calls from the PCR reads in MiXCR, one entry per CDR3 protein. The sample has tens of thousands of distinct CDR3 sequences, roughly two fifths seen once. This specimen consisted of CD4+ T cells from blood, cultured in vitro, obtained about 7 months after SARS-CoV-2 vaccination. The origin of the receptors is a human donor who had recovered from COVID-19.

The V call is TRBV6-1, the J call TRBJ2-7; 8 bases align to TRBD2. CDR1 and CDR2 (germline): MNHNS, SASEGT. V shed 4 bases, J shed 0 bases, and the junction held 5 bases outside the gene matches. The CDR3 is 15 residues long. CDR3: CASSGLAGSSYEQYF. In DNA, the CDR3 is TGTGCCAGCAGTGGGTTAGCGGGGAGCTCCTACGAGCAGTACTTC.

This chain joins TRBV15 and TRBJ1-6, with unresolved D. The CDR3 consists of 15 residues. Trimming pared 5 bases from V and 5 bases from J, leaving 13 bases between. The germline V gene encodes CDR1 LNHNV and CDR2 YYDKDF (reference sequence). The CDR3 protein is CATSVRRLHNSPLHF. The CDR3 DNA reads TGTGCCACCAGCGTTCGACGTCTCCATAATTCACCCCTCCACTTT.

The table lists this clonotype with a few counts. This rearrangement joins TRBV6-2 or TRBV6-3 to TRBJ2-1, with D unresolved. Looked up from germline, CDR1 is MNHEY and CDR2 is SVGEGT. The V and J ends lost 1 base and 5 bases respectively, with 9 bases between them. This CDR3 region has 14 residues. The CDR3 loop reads CASSYLVPNNEQFF. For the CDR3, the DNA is TGTGCCAGCAGTTACTTAGTACCAAACAATGAGCAGTTCTTC.

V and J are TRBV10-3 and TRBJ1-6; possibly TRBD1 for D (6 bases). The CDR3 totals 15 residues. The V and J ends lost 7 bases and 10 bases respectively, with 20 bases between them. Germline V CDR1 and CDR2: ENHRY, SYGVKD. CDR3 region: CAITSGAQGKSPLHF. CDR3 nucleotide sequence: TGTGCCATCACCTCAGGTGCCCAGGGGAAATCACCCCTCCACTTT.

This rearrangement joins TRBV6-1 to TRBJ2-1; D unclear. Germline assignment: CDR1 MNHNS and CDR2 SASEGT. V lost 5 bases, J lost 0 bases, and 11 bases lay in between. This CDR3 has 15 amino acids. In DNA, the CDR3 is TGTGCCAGCAGTACAAACAGAGTCTCCTACAATGAGCAGTTCTTC. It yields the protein CASSTNRVSYNEQFF.

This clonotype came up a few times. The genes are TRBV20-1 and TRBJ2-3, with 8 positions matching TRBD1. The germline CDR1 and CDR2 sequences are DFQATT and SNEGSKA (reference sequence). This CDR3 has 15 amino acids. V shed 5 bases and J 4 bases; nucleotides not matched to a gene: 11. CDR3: CSAPDRARIPDTQYF. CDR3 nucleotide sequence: TGCAGTGCTCCGGACAGGGCGAGGATCCCAGATACGCAGTATTTT.

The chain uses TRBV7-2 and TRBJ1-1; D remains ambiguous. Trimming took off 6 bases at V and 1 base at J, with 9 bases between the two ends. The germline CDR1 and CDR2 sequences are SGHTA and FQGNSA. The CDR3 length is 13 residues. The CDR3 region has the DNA TGTGCCAGCAGACGCCAAACGAACACTGAAGCTTTCTTT. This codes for CASRRQTNTEAFF.

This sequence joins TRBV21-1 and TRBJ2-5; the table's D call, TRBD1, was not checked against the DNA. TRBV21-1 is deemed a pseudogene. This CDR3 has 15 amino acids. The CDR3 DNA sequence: TGTGCCAGCAGCAAAGTGAGACAGGAGTCTGAGACCCAGTACTTC. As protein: CASSKVRQESETQYF.

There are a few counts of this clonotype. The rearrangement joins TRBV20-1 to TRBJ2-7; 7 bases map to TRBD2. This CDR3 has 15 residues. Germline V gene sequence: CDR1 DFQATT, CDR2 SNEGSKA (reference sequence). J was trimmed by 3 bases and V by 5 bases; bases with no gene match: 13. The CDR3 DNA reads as TGCAGTGCTCCGGGGGGAGGACGGAATGGCTACGAGCAGTACTTC. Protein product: CSAPGGGRNGYEQYF.

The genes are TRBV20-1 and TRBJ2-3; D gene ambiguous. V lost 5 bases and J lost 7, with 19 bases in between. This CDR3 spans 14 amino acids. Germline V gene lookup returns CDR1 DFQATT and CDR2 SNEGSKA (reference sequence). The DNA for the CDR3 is TGCAGTGCTCGAATAACCCTTTTGGCAAATACGCAGTATTTT. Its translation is CSARITLLANTQYF.

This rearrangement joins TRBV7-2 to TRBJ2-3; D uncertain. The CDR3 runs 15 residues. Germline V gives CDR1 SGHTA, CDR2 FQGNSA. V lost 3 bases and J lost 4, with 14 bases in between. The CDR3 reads CASSFMVLDADTQYF. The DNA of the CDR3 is TGTGCCAGCAGCTTTATGGTCTTAGATGCAGATACGCAGTATTTT.

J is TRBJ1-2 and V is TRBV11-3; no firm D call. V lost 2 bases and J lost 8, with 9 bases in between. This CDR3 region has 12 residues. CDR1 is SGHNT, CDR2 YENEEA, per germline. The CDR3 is CASSLRWMGYTF. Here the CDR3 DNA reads TGTGCCAGCAGCTTAAGGTGGATGGGCTACACCTTC.

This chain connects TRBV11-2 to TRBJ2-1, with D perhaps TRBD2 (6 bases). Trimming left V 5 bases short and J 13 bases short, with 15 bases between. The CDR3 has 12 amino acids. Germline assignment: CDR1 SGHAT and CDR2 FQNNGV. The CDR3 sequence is CASSPTTRSQFF. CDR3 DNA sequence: TGTGCCAGCAGCCCAACGACTAGGTCTCAGTTCTTC.

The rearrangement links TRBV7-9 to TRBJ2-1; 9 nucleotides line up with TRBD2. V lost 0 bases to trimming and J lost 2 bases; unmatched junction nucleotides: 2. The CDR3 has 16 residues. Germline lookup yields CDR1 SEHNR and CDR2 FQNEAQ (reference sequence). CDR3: CASSLALAGTYNEQFF. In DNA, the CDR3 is TGTGCCAGCAGCTTAGCTCTAGCGGGGACCTACAATGAGCAGTTCTTC.

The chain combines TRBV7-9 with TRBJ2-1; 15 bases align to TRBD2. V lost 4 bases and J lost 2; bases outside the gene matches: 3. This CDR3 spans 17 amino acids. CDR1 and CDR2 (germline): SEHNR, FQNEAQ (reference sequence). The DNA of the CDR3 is TGTGCCAGCAGCTCCGGGACTAGCGGGAGGACCTACAATGAGCAGTTCTTC. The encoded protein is CASSSGTSGRTYNEQFF.

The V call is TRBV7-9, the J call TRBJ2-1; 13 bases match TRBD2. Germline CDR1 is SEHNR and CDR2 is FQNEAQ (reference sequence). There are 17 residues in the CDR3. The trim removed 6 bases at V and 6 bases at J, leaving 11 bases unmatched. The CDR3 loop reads CASRADLGLAGANEQFF. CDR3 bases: TGTGCCAGCAGAGCTGACCTAGGACTAGCGGGAGCCAATGAGCAGTTCTTC.

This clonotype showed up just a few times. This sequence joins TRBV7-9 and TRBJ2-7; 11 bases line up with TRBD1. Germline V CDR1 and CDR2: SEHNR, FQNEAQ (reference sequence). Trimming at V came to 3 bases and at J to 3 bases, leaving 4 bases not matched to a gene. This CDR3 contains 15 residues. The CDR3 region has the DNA TGTGCCAGCAGCTTCGGGACAGGGGGGAACTACGAGCAGTACTTC. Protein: CASSFGTGGNYEQYF.

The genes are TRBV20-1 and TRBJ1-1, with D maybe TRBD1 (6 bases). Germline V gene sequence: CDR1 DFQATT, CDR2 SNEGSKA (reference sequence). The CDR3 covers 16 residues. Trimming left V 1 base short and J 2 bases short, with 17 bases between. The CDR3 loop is CSARAWGRGANTEAFF. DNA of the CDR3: TGCAGTGCTAGAGCCTGGGGGAGGGGGGCCAACACTGAAGCTTTCTTT.

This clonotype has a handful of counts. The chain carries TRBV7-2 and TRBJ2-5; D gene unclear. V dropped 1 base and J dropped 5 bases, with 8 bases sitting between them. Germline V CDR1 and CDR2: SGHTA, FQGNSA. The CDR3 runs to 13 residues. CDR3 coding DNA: TGTGCCAGCAGCTTAGAGCCGTGGGAGACCCAGTACTTC. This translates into CASSLEPWETQYF.

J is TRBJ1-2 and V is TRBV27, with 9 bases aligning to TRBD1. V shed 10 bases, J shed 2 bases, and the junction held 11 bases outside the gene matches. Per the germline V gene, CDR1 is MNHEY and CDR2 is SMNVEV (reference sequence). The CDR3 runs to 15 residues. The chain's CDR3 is CATLGWDRVNYGYTF. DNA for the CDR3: TGTGCCACCTTAGGGTGGGACAGGGTGAACTATGGCTACACCTTC.

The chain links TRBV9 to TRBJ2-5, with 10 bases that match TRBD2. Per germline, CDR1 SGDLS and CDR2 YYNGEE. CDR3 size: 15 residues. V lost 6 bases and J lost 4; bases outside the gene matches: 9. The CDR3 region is CASTPIAGGLETQYF. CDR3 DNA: TGTGCCAGCACCCCGATAGCGGGAGGTTTAGAGACCCAGTACTTC. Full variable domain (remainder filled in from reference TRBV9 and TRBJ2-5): DSGVTQTPKHLITATGQRVTLRCSPRSGDLSVYWYQQSLDQGLQFLIQYYNGEERAKGNILERFSAQQFPDLHSELNLSSLELGDSALYFCASTPIAGGLETQYFGPGTRLLVL.

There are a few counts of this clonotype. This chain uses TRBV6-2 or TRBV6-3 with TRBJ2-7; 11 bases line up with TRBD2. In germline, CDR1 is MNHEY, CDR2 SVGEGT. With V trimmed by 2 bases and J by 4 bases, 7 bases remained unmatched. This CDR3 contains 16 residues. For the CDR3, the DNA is TGTGCCAGCAGTTACCGCCTAGCGGGAGGCGTGTACGAGCAGTACTTC. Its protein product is CASSYRLAGGVYEQYF.

CDR3 amino acids: CAWSTPANYGYTF. DNA of the CDR3: TGTGCCTGGAGTACACCAGCTAACTATGGCTACACCTTC. The chain uses TRBV30 and TRBJ1-2; D not resolved. Germline values: CDR1 GTSNPN, CDR2 SVGIG (reference sequence). The CDR3 sequence is 13 residues long. V was shortened by 2 bases and J by 0 bases, with 7 bases between the two germline ends.

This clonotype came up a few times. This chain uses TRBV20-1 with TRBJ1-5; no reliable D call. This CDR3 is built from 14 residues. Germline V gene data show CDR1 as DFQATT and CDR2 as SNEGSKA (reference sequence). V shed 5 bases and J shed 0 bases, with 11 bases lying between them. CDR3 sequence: CSASTQSSNQPQHF. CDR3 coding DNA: TGCAGTGCTTCAACACAGTCTAGCAATCAGCCCCAGCATTTT.

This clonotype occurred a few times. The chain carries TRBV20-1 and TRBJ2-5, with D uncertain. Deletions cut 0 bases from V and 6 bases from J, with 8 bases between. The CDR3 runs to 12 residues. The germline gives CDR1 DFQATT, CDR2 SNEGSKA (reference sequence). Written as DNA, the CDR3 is TGCAGTGCTAGAGATCGGGCCAAGACCCAGTACTTC. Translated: CSARDRAKTQYF.

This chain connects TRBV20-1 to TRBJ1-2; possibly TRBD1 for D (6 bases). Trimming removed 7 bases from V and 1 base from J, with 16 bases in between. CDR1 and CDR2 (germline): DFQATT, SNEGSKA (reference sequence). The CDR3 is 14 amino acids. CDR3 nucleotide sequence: TGCAGTGTATGGTCCGGGACAAGTAACTATGGCTACACCTTC. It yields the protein CSVWSGTSNYGYTF.

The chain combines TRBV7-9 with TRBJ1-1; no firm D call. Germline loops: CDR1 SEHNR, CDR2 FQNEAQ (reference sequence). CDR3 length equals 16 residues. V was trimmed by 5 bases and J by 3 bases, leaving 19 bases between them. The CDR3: CASSPRQVVGDTEAFF. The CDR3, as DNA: TGTGCCAGCAGCCCCAGGCAGGTCGTTGGGGACACTGAAGCTTTCTTT.

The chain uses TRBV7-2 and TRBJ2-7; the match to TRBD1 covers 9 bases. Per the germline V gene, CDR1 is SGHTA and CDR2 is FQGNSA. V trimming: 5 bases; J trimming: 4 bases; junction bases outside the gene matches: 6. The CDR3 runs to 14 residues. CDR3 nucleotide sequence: TGTGCCAGCAGCCCTACAGGGGGCCGGTACGAGCAGTACTTC. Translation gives CASSPTGGRYEQYF.